This T cell receptor beta chain derives from a study of blood T cell repertoires in COVID-19. On the study more broadly: Samples taken during acute and convalescent COVID-19 were collected in the United States, Italy and Spain. T cells, B-cell-depleted T cells, or PBMCs supplied cDNA or gDNA.

Only in-frame clones appear in the TCRdb table, and some are missing; sequencing was by immunoSEQ multiplex PCR. The sample consists of around 200,000 clones, around nine tenths of them appearing once. Germline V gives CDR1 LNHDA, CDR2 SQIVND (reference sequence). This CDR3 region has 12 residues. On this clone itself: One end of the junction does not line up with germline, which may come from a read error.

Sequencing used peripheral blood. This TCR was recovered from a man aged 30-40 years with acute or convalescent COVID-19. The rearrangement joins TRBV19 to TRBJ1-4; 7 bases line up with TRBD1. The CDR3 protein is CASSDPGQEIVF. In nucleotides, the CDR3 is TGTGCCAGTAGTGATCCCGGACAGGAAATAGTTTTT.